These 25 T cell receptor beta chains share one sample of origin, sequenced in a study of T cells of healthy individuals. One entry per CDR3 protein, called by TCRdb with MiXCR from the 5' RACE reads. Among about 57,000 distinct CDR3 sequences listed, about a sixth were seen once. Every receptor here comes from a human donor in good health.

This clonotype has a handful of counts. The J gene is TRBJ2-5, the V gene TRBV18; D unresolved. The germline gives CDR1 KGHSH, CDR2 LQKENI. The CDR3 is 14 residues long. Trimming cost V 3 bases and J 2 bases, with 10 bases left between them. The CDR3: CASSPLVGQETQYF. The DNA of the CDR3 is TGTGCCAGCTCACCTTTGGTCGGGCAAGAGACCCAGTACTTC.

This clonotype came up many times. The chain combines TRBV21-1 with TRBJ2-3; the table's D call of TRBD2 was not tested on the DNA. TRBV21-1 is given as a pseudogene. CDR3 length: 20 residues. CDR3 nucleotide sequence: TGTGCCAGCAGCACCCCCCGGGCCTATATACTAGCGGGTCGCACAGATACGCAGTATTTT. Its protein product is CASSTPRAYILAGRTDTQYF.

This clonotype was counted ten times or more. The J gene is TRBJ2-1, the V gene TRBV9; 7 positions match TRBD2. The CDR3 is made up of 19 amino acids. The junction had 19 bases not matched to a gene; V was cut back by 0 bases and J by 7 bases. The germline V gene has CDR1 SGDLS and CDR2 YYNGEE. The CDR3, as DNA: TGTGCCAGCAGCGTAGGTCCCCGCACCGGGACTCGGGGGGAAAATGAGCAGTTCTTC. It is translated as CASSVGPRTGTRGENEQFF.

The chain uses TRBV27 and TRBJ2-3; no reliable D call. The CDR3 contains 11 residues. CDR1 and CDR2 from the germline V gene are MNHEY and SMNVEV (reference sequence). Trimming left V 7 bases short and J 0 bases short, with 2 bases between. CDR3 sequence reads: CASKSTDTQYF. The CDR3 region has the DNA TGTGCCAGCAAGAGCACAGATACGCAGTATTTT.

This clonotype has at least ten counts. The V gene is TRBV27, the J gene TRBJ2-7, with 8 bases matching TRBD1. In germline, CDR1 is MNHEY, CDR2 SMNVEV (reference sequence). The CDR3 covers 16 residues. J gave up 0 bases and V 5 bases, and 9 bases lay outside the gene matches. The DNA for the CDR3 is TGTGCCAGCAGTATCCAGGGGGCTGGGACCTCCTACGAGCAGTACTTC. This translates into CASSIQGAGTSYEQYF.

This clonotype was observed a few times. V and J are TRBV6-5 and TRBJ1-2, with unresolved D. V was clipped by 2 bases and J by 4 bases, with 8 bases between them. The CDR3 is made up of 13 amino acids. From germline, CDR1 is MNHEY and CDR2 SVGAGI. The CDR3, as DNA: TGTGCCAGCAGTTACAACCCCTCCTATGGCTACACCTTC. Residues: CASSYNPSYGYTF.

This clonotype was observed a handful of times. J is TRBJ2-2 and V is TRBV20-1; D is unclear. The CDR3 totals 13 residues. V dropped 2 bases and J dropped 7 bases, with 11 bases sitting between them. Per the germline V gene, CDR1 is DFQATT and CDR2 is SNEGSKA (reference sequence). In nucleotides, the CDR3 is TGCAGTGCTAGATACACACATGGCGGGGAGCTGTTTTTT. This translates into CSARYTHGGELFF.

The CDR3 reads CASSPRNGREQYF. CDR3 coding DNA: TGTGCCAGCTCACCACGAAACGGTCGCGAGCAGTACTTC. The chain links TRBV18 to TRBJ2-7; D gene uncertain. Germline V gene data show CDR1 as KGHSH and CDR2 as LQKENI. The CDR3 spans 13 residues. V lost 1 base and J lost 6, with 10 bases in between. Full variable domain (outside the CDR3, taken from reference TRBV18 and TRBJ2-7): NAGVMQNPRHLVRRRGQEARLRCSPMKGHSHVYWYRQLPEEGLKFMVYLQKENIIDESGMPKERFSAEFPKEGPSILRIQQVVRGDSAAYFCASSPRNGREQYFGPGTRLTVT.

The rearrangement joins TRBV6-2 or TRBV6-3 to TRBJ2-7; 9 bases are a match to TRBD1. Germline V gene data show CDR1 as MNHEY and CDR2 as SVGEGT. With 3 bases clipped from V and 3 bases from J, the junction kept 3 bases outside the gene matches. The CDR3 is made up of 14 amino acids. The CDR3 nucleotides are TGTGCCAGCAGTTATACAGGGGGCGGCTACGAGCAGTACTTC. Amino acid sequence: CASSYTGGGYEQYF.

J is TRBJ2-3 and V is TRBV20-1; possible D gene TRBD2, 5 bases. Germline V CDR1 and CDR2: DFQATT, SNEGSKA (reference sequence). Trimming stripped 0 bases from V and 3 bases from J, with 13 bases between. This CDR3 has 15 residues. CDR3 nucleotide sequence: TGCAGTGCTAGAGATAAACTAGTAGTTACAGATACGCAGTATTTT. Amino acids: CSARDKLVVTDTQYF.

V usage is TRBV27 and J usage is TRBJ1-5; 10 bases map to TRBD1. The CDR3 loop spans 14 amino acids. The germline V gene has CDR1 MNHEY and CDR2 SMNVEV (reference sequence). V lost 5 bases to trimming and J lost 6 bases; unmatched junction nucleotides: 4. CDR3 loop: CASSRGQGVQPQHF. CDR3 coding DNA: TGTGCCAGCAGTCGCGGACAGGGGGTTCAGCCCCAGCATTTT.

This sequence joins TRBV3-1 and TRBJ2-7; perhaps D is TRBD1 or TRBD2 (5 bases each). Germline V gene data show CDR1 as LGHDT and CDR2 as YNNKEL (reference sequence). The CDR3 runs to 14 residues. V lost 3 bases, J lost 3 bases, and 12 bases lay in between. The CDR3 DNA is TGTGCCAGCAGCCATAGTGGGACGGTCTACGAGCAGTACTTC. This sequence encodes CASSHSGTVYEQYF.

This clonotype was seen a few times. The chain couples TRBV7-9 to TRBJ1-6, with D possibly being TRBD1 (5 bases). The CDR3 totals 13 residues. The germline CDR1 and CDR2 sequences are SEHNR and FQNEAQ (reference sequence). Trimming took 5 bases from V and 6 from J, leaving 8 bases between them. In nucleotides, the CDR3 is TGTGCCAGCAGCGACAGCTTTAATTCACCCCTCCACTTT. The encoded protein is CASSDSFNSPLHF.

This clonotype was seen at least ten times. The chain recombines TRBV20-1 with TRBJ2-5, with 7 bases matching TRBD2. The CDR3 runs to 14 residues. From germline, CDR1 is DFQATT and CDR2 SNEGSKA (reference sequence). J was trimmed by 4 bases and V by 1 base; bases with no gene match: 6. Here the CDR3 reads CSARGMGGRETQYF. In nucleotides, the CDR3 is TGCAGTGCTAGAGGGATGGGAGGGCGAGAGACCCAGTACTTC.

This clonotype was counted at least ten times. V and J are TRBV7-2 and TRBJ2-2; D perhaps matches TRBD2 (7 bases). Trimming took off 4 bases at V and 0 bases at J, with 12 bases between the two ends. The germline V gene has CDR1 SGHTA and CDR2 FQGNSA. CDR3 length: 16 amino acids. In nucleotides, the CDR3 is TGTGCCAGCAGCTGGGAGGGGGGGACGAACACCGGGGAGCTGTTTTTT. As protein: CASSWEGGTNTGELFF.

In its sample, this clonotype was seen many times. The chain combines TRBV20-1 with TRBJ1-4; D ambiguous. Trimming pared 0 bases from V and 3 bases from J, leaving 11 bases between. The germline V gene has CDR1 DFQATT and CDR2 SNEGSKA (reference sequence). This CDR3 spans 15 amino acids. CDR3 region: CSARDRGLSNEKLFF. CDR3 DNA sequence: TGCAGTGCTAGAGATCGGGGTTTATCTAATGAAAAACTGTTTTTT.

This clonotype has ten or more counts. Here the CDR3 reads CSARFESGQGPGNTIYF. The CDR3 DNA is TGCAGTGCTAGGTTTGAGTCTGGGCAGGGGCCAGGAAACACCATATATTTT. This chain links TRBV20-1 with TRBJ1-3; tentatively, D is TRBD1 (6 bases). V shed 3 bases and J shed 4 bases, with 22 bases lying between them. Per the germline V gene, CDR1 is DFQATT and CDR2 is SNEGSKA (reference sequence). This CDR3 spans 17 amino acids.

This clonotype was detected many times. V gene TRBV29-1 combines with J gene TRBJ2-4; 12 bases are a match to TRBD1. The length of the CDR3 is 14 residues. The V and J ends lost 7 bases and 6 bases, in that order; junction bases with no gene match: 7. CDR1 and CDR2 (germline): SQVTM, ANQGSEA. The CDR3 loop reads CSAQEGQGANIQYF. The CDR3 bases are TGCAGCGCTCAAGAGGGACAGGGGGCAAACATTCAGTACTTC.

The chain uses TRBV5-1 and TRBJ2-2; D tentatively reads TRBD1 or TRBD2 (7 bases each). V was cut by 4 bases and J by 5 bases, with 21 bases left in between. Germline assignment: CDR1 SGHRS and CDR2 YFSETQ. This CDR3 contains 17 residues. CDR3 loop: CASSPSPPGGGTGELFF. The CDR3 nucleotides are TGCGCCAGCAGCCCGTCCCCCCCAGGGGGGGGAACCGGGGAGCTGTTTTTT.

This clonotype was found a few times. V and J are TRBV5-8 and TRBJ1-2; 9 nucleotides match TRBD1. The V gene end was trimmed by 4 bases and the J gene end by 12 bases; junction bases not matched to a gene: 4. CDR3 length equals 11 residues. The germline CDR1 and CDR2 sequences are SGHTS and YDEGEE. The CDR3 bases are TGTGCCAGCAGCCTGGGACAGGGTCACACCTTC. Protein: CASSLGQGHTF.

V and J are TRBV20-1 and TRBJ2-1; the D gene is possibly TRBD2 (7 bases). V lost 5 bases to trimming and J lost 10 bases, with 18 bases between them. This CDR3 is 13 amino acids long. Germline lookup yields CDR1 DFQATT and CDR2 SNEGSKA (reference sequence). The CDR3 coding sequence is TGCAGTGCTCTCCGCGGGGGCGGTTCGGAGCAGTTCTTC. Its translation is CSALRGGGSEQFF.

The chain links TRBV10-3 to TRBJ2-7; 8 bases line up with TRBD1. The J segment lost 4 bases and the V segment lost 4 bases, leaving 6 bases of the junction unmatched. Looked up from germline, CDR1 is ENHRY and CDR2 is SYGVKD. There are 14 residues in the CDR3. CDR3 nucleotides: TGTGCCATCAGTGGTGGGACAGGAGATTACGAGCAGTACTTC. Amino acid sequence: CAISGGTGDYEQYF.

This clonotype has a handful of counts. V gene TRBV20-1 combines with J gene TRBJ2-7; TRBD2 matches 8 bases. This CDR3 region has 15 residues. J was trimmed by 4 bases and V by 3 bases; bases with no gene match: 11. Per germline, CDR1 DFQATT and CDR2 SNEGSKA (reference sequence). In nucleotides, the CDR3 is TGCAGTGCTAGGCATAGCGGGGCCCCGCAGTACGAGCAGTACTTC. This translates into CSARHSGAPQYEQYF.

This clonotype was seen at least ten times. The chain employs TRBV7-9 and TRBJ2-2; TRBD2 aligns across 7 bases. This CDR3 region has 13 residues. Germline V lookup: CDR1 SEHNR, CDR2 FQNEAQ (reference sequence). With 8 bases clipped from V and 0 bases from J, the junction kept 0 bases outside the gene matches. The CDR3 coding sequence is TGTGCCAGCGGGGGGGCGAACACCGGGGAGCTGTTTTTT. This encodes CASGGANTGELFF.

This clonotype was found many times. The chain links TRBV7-9 to TRBJ2-3; 7 bases agree with TRBD1. The germline CDR1 and CDR2 sequences are SEHNR and FQNEAQ (reference sequence). Trimming took 5 bases from V and 0 from J; bases not matched to a gene: 5. The CDR3 spans 15 residues. For the CDR3, the DNA is TGTGCCAGCAGCCTACCGACAGGGAGCACAGATACGCAGTATTTT. Its translation: CASSLPTGSTDTQYF.